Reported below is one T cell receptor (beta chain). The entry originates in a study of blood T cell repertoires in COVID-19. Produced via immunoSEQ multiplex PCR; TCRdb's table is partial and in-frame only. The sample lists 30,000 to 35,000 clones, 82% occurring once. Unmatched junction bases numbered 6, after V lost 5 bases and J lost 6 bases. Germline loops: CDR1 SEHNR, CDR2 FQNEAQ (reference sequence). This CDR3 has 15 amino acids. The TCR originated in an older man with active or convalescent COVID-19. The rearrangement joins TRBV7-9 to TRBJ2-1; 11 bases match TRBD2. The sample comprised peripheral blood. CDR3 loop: CASSPLSGRVNEQFF. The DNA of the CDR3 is TGTGCCAGCAGCCCCCTTAGCGGGAGGGTCAATGAGCAGTTCTTC.